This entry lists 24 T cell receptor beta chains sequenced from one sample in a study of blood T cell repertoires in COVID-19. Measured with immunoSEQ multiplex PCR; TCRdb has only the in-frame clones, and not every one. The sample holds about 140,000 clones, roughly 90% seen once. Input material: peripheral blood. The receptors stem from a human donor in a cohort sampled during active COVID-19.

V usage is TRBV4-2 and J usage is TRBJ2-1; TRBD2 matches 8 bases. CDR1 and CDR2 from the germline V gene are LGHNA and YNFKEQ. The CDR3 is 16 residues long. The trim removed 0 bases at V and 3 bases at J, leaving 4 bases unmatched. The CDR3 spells CASSQDQRELYNEQFF. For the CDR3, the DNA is TGTGCCAGCAGCCAAGATCAGCGGGAGCTCTACAATGAGCAGTTCTTC.

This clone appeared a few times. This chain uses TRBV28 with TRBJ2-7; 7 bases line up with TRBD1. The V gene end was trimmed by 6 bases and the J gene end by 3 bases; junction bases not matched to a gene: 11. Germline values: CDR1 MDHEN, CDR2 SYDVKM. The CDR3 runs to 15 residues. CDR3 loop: CASRQGQVSGYEQYF. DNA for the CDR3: TGTGCCAGCAGACAAGGACAGGTGTCAGGCTACGAGCAGTACTTC.

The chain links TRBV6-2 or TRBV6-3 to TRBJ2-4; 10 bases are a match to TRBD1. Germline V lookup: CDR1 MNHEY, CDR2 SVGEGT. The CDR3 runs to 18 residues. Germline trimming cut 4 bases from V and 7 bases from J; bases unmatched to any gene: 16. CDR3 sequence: CASSSPAEPRQGANIQYF. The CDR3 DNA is TGTGCCAGCAGTTCCCCGGCCGAACCCAGACAGGGGGCCAACATTCAGTACTTC.

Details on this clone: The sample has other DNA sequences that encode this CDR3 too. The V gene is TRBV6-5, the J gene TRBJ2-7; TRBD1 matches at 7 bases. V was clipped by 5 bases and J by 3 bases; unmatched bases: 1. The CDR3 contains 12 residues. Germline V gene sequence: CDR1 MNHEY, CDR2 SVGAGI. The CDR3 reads CASSRQGYEQYF. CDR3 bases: TGTGCCAGCAGTCGACAGGGCTACGAGCAGTACTTC.

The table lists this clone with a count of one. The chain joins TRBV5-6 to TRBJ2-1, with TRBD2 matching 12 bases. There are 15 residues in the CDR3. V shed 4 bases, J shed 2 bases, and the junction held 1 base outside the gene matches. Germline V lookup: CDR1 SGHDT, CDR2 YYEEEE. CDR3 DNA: TGTGCCAGCAGCGCTAGCGGGGGGGCCTACAATGAGCAGTTCTTC. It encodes CASSASGGAYNEQFF.

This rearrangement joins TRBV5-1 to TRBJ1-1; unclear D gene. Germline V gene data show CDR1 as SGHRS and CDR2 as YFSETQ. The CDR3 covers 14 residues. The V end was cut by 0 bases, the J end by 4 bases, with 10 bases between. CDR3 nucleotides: TGCGCCAGCAGCTTGGAGGGAGGGAGCACTGAAGCTTTCTTT. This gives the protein CASSLEGGSTEAFF.

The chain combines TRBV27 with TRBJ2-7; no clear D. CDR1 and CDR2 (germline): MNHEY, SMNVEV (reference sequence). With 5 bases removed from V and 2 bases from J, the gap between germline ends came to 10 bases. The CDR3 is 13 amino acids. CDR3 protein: CASSPTPPYEQYF. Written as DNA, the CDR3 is TGTGCCAGCAGTCCAACACCGCCCTACGAGCAGTACTTC.

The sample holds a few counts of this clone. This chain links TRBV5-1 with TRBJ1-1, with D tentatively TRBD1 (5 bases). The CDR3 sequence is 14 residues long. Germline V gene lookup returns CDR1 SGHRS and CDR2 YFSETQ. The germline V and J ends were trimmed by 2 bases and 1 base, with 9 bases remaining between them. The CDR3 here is CASSFAGENTEAFF. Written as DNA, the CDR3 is TGCGCCAGCAGCTTCGCGGGGGAGAACACTGAAGCTTTCTTT.

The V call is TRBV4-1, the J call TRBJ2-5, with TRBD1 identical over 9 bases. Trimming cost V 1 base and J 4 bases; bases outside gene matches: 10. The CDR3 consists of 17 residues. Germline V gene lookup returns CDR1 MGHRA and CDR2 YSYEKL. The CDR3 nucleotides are TGCGCCAGCAGCCAAGTTCCGGGACAGGGCAGGGGAGAGACCCAGTACTTC. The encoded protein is CASSQVPGQGRGETQYF.

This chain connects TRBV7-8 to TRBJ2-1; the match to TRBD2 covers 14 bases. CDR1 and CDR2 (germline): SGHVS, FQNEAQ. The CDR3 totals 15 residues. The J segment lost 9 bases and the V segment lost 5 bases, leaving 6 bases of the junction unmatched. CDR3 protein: CASSTTSGGAVEQFF. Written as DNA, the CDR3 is TGTGCCAGCAGCACGACTAGCGGGGGGGCGGTTGAGCAGTTCTTC.

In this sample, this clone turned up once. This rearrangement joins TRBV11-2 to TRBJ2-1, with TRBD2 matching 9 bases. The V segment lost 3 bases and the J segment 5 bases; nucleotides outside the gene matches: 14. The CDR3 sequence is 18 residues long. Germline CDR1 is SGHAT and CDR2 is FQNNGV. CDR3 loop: CASSFSPEGRGGNNEQFF. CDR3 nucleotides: TGTGCCAGCAGCTTCTCACCGGAGGGGCGGGGGGGCAACAATGAGCAGTTCTTC.

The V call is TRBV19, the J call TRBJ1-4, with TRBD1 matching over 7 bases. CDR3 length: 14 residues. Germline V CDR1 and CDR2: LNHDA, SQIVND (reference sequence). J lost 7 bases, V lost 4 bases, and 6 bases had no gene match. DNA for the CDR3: TGTGCCAGTAGTAAAACAGGGGCGCGTGAAAAACTGTTTTTT. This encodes CASSKTGAREKLFF.

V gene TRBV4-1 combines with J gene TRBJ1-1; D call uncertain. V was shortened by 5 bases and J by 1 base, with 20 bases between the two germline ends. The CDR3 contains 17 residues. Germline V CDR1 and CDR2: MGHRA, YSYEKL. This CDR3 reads CASSLVAAPRRNTEAFF. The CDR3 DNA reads TGCGCCAGCAGCTTGGTGGCGGCCCCAAGGAGGAACACTGAAGCTTTCTTT.

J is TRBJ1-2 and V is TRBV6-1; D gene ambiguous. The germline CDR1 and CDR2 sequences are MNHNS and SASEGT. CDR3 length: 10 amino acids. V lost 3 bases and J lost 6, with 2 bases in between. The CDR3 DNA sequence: TGTGCCAGCAGTGATAATGGCTACACCTTC. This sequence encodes CASSDNGYTF.

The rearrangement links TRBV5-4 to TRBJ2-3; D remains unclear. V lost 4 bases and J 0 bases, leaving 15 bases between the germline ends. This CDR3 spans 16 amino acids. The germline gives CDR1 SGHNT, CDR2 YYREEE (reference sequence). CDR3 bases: TGTGCCAGCAGCCCAAGGATGGGCACTAGCACAGATACGCAGTATTTT. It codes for CASSPRMGTSTDTQYF.

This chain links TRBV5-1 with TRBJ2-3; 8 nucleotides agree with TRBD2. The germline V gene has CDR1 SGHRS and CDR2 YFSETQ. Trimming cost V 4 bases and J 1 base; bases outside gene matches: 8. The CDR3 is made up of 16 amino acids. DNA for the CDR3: TGCGCCAGCAGCCCCCATACGACTAGCGGCACAGATACGCAGTATTTT. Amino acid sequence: CASSPHTTSGTDTQYF.

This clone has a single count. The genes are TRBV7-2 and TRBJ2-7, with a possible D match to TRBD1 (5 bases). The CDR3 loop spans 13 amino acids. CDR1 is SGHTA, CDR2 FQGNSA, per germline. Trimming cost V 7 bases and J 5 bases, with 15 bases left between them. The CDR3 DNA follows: TGTGCCAGCACCTCACCCCCCAGGGACGAGCAGTACTTC. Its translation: CASTSPPRDEQYF.

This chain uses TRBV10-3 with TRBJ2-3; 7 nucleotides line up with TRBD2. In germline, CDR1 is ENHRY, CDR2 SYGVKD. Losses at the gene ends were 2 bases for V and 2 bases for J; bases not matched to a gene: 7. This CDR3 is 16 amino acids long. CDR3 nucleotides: TGTGCCATCAGTGAGGGGGCGGGGGATATCACAGATACGCAGTATTTT. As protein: CAISEGAGDITDTQYF.

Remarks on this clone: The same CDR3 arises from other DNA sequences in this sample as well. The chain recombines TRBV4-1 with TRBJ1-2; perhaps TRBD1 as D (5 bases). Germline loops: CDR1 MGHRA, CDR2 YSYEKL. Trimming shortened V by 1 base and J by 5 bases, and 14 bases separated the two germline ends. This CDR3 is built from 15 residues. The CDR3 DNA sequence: TGCGCCAGCAGCCAAGCCGGGACTGTCCGTTATGGCTACACCTTC. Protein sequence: CASSQAGTVRYGYTF.

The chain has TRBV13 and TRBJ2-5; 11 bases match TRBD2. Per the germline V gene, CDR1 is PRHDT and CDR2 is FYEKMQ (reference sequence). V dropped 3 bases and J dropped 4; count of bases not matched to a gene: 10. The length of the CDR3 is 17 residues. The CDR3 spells CASSFLLGTSGRETQYF. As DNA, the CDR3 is TGTGCCAGCAGCTTTCTACTTGGGACTAGCGGTAGAGAGACCCAGTACTTC.

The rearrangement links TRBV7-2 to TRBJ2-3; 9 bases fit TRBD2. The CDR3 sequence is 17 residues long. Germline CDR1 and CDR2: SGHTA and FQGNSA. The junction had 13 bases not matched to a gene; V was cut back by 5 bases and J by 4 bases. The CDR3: CASSLAAGGPGPDTQYF. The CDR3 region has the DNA TGTGCCAGCAGCCTTGCCGCGGGGGGGCCGGGACCAGATACGCAGTATTTT.

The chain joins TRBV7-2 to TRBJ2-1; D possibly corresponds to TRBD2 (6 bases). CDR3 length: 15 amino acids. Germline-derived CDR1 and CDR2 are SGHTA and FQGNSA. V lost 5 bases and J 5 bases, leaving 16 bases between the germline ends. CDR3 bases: TGTGCCAGCAGCGCCAGTGGCGGGATTAACAATGAGCAGTTCTTC. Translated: CASSASGGINNEQFF.

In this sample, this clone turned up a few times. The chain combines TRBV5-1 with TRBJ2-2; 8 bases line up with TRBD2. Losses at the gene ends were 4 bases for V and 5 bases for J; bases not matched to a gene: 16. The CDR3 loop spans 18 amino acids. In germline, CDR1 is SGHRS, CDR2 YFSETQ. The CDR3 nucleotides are TGCGCCAGCAGCCACCCGCCTGCGGGGGGACGGGGGACCGGGGAGCTGTTTTTT. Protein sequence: CASSHPPAGGRGTGELFF.

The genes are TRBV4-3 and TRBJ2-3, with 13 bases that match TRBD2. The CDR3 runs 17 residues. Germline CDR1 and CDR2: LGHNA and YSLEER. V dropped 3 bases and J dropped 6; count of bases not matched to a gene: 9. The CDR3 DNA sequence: TGCGCCAGCAGCCAGGCCCGACTAGCGGGGGGCCCCGATACGCAGTATTTT. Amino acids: CASSQARLAGGPDTQYF.